This T cell receptor beta chain was recovered during a study of cytomegalovirus exposure and HLA in healthy donors. Use of 60 Vbeta and 13 Jbeta primers characterized the PCR. Measured with immunoSEQ multiplex PCR; TCRdb has only the in-frame clones, and not every one. This sample has about 180,000 clones; roughly 79% occur once, and the top ten carry nearly 6.5%. The CDR3 is made up of 18 amino acids. V shed 3 bases and J 2 bases; nucleotides not matched to a gene: 12. CDR1 and CDR2 (germline): SGDLS, YYNGEE. The J gene is TRBJ1-3, the V gene TRBV9; 9 nucleotides agree with TRBD1. The sequenced sample consisted of PBMCs. This clonotype originated in a man in his forties in good health and CMV-seropositive. The chain's CDR3 is CASSAGEGTGGPGNTIYF. DNA for the CDR3: TGTGCCAGCAGCGCCGGAGAAGGCACAGGGGGCCCTGGAAACACCATATATTTT. The full variable domain, its missing parts supplied by reference TRBV9 and TRBJ1-3, is DSGVTQTPKHLITATGQRVTLRCSPRSGDLSVYWYQQSLDQGLQFLIQYYNGEERAKGNILERFSAQQFPDLHSELNLSSLELGDSALYFCASSAGEGTGGPGNTIYFGEGSWLTVV.